One and the same sample provided the 6 T cell receptor beta chains below, sequenced in a study of shared clonotypes between healthy human individuals. Profiling relied on immunoSEQ multiplex PCR, and the TCRdb table lists in-frame clones only, not all of them. In the table there are a few million clones, almost 96% of which are singletons. The sequencing sample was made of naive CD4+ T cells sorted from blood. The subset was: CD45RA+ positively selected. Receptor source: a man younger than 35 in good health.

V and J are TRBV5-1 and TRBJ2-7; 7 positions agree with TRBD2. The V and J ends lost 3 bases and 3 bases, in that order; junction bases with no gene match: 6. The V gene's germline CDR1 is SGHRS and CDR2 YFSETQ. This CDR3 is built from 14 residues. The CDR3 DNA sequence: TGCGCCAGCAGCTCAGAGCGGGGAGGCTACGAGCAGTACTTC. It codes for CASSSERGGYEQYF.

The chain employs TRBV28 and TRBJ2-3, with 9 nucleotides matching TRBD2. Trimming at V came to 7 bases and at J to 6 bases, leaving 17 bases not matched to a gene. The germline CDR1 and CDR2 sequences are MDHEN and SYDVKM. The CDR3 is made up of 17 amino acids. The CDR3 loop is CASTSTVGRGGLDTQYF. CDR3 nucleotides: TGTGCCAGCACCTCGACGGTGGGGCGGGGGGGCTTGGATACGCAGTATTTT.

This chain connects TRBV2 to TRBJ2-3, with TRBD2 matching 12 bases. The germline CDR1 and CDR2 sequences are SNHLY and FYNNEI. Germline trimming cut 6 bases from V and 2 bases from J; bases unmatched to any gene: 3. CDR3 length equals 15 residues. The CDR3 loop reads CASSRTSGATDTQYF. Here the CDR3 DNA reads TGTGCCAGCAGCCGGACTAGCGGGGCCACAGATACGCAGTATTTT. Full variable domain (remainder filled in from reference TRBV2 and TRBJ2-3): EPEVTQTPSHQVTQMGQEVILRCVPISNHLYFYWYRQILGQKVEFLVSFYNNEISEKSEIFDDQFSVERPDGSNFTLKIRSTKLEDSAMYFCASSRTSGATDTQYFGPGTRLTVL.

Written as DNA, the CDR3 is TGCGCCAGCAGCTTGGGACAAGATTCTGGGGCCAACGTCCTGACTTTC. Translation: CASSLGQDSGANVLTF. V is TRBV5-1 and J is TRBJ2-6, with D hard to call. The germline V and J ends were trimmed by 0 bases and 1 base, with 8 bases remaining between them. CDR1 and CDR2 (germline): SGHRS, YFSETQ. The CDR3 contains 16 residues. Full variable domain (rest looked up from reference TRBV5-1 and TRBJ2-6): KAGVTQTPRYLIKTRGQQVTLSCSPISGHRSVSWYQQTPGQGLQFLFEYFSETQRNKGNFPGRFSGRQFSNSRSEMNVSTLELGDSALYLCASSLGQDSGANVLTFGAGSRLTVL.

The gene calls are TRBV5-6 and TRBJ2-7; 10 bases match TRBD1. Looked up from germline, CDR1 is SGHDT and CDR2 is YYEEEE. The CDR3 is 15 amino acids. Unmatched junction bases numbered 8, after V lost 1 base and J lost 7 bases. CDR3 protein: CASSLPGQGRGEQYF. In DNA form, the CDR3 reads TGTGCCAGCAGCTTGCCGGGACAGGGGAGAGGTGAGCAGTACTTC.

J is TRBJ2-5 and V is TRBV5-1; 9 bases align to TRBD2. The CDR3 extends over 13 amino acids. V was pared by 4 bases and J by 5 bases, with 3 bases of the junction left unmatched. In germline, CDR1 is SGHRS, CDR2 YFSETQ. CDR3 nucleotides: TGCGCCAGCAGCACCGGACTAGCGGAGACCCAGTACTTC. This translates into CASSTGLAETQYF.